This T cell receptor beta chain emerged from a study of glioma-infiltrating T cells after dendritic cell vaccination. Study-wide context: Dendritic cells derived from monocytes and pulsed with autologous tumor lysate formed the vaccine. Patients received three intradermal dendritic cell vaccine injections at biweekly intervals.

Study-wide findings and caveats: The cohort had few patients with full blood and tumor sets.

Before vaccination, two weeks after the third vaccination, and at progression, PBMC were collected. Regarding this clone: Its antigen is currently unknown.

Using immunoSEQ multiplex PCR, the repertoire was profiled, and TCRdb retains in-frame clones only, with some absent. The sample contains about 87,000 clones, about 90% of which appear only once. This CDR3 spans 15 amino acids. Germline trimming cut 6 bases from V and 1 base from J; bases unmatched to any gene: 7. Germline V gene data show CDR1 as MNHEY and CDR2 as SMNVEV (reference sequence). This chain links TRBV27 with TRBJ2-7; TRBD2 agrees at 9 bases. Sequences were derived from blood, sampled before dendritic cell vaccination. This TCR was sampled from a human donor with glioblastoma. This CDR3 reads CASRASAGGSYEQYF. The CDR3 bases are TGTGCCAGCAGGGCCTCAGCGGGAGGATCCTACGAGCAGTACTTC.